The table lists the clone carrying this T cell receptor (beta chain) with a few counts. This sample is part of a study of blood T cell repertoires in COVID-19. Study-wide context: There were acute and convalescent COVID-19 samples, and they came from the United States, Italy and Spain.

Trimming removed 3 bases from V and 4 bases from J; junction bases left unmatched: 13. Germline-derived CDR1 and CDR2 are SGHTA and FQGNSA. The CDR3 consists of 17 residues. TCRdb keeps only in-frame clones here, not all; method: immunoSEQ multiplex PCR. The sample has fewer than 200,000 clones, around 86% seen once. Specimen: peripheral blood. The chain employs TRBV7-2 and TRBJ2-7; 9 nucleotides line up with TRBD1. The origin of this receptor is a man between 50 and 59 years old with active or convalescent COVID-19. In nucleotides, the CDR3 is TGTGCCAGCAGCTTGAGGGCAGGACAGGGGATGCCATACGAGCAGTACTTC. Translation: CASSLRAGQGMPYEQYF. The variable domain in full, with the rest retrieved from reference TRBV7-2 and TRBJ2-7, is GAGVSQSPSNKVTEKGKDVELRCDPISGHTALYWYRQSLGQGLEFLIYFQGNSAPDKSGLPSDRFSAERTGGSVSTLTIQRTQQEDSAVYLCASSLRAGQGMPYEQYFGPGTRLTVT.